The clone carrying this T cell receptor (beta chain) was counted at least ten times. This entry comes from a study of regulatory T cells in long-lasting Graves disease. The authors built TCR beta libraries using iRepertoire HTBI primers and Arm-PCR of CDR3 regions. TCRdb passed the multiplex PCR reads through MiXCR, listing each CDR3 protein once. The sample holds approximately 390,000 distinct CDR3 sequences; about 16% are singletons and the top ten take around 20%. Described time point: newly diagnosed GD, antithyroid drugs for less than 3 months. Scientists built the TCR library using RNA that was extracted from PBMCs. It was by American Thyroid Association guidelines that Graves' disease was diagnosed. Trimming took off 6 bases at V and 0 bases at J, with 12 bases between the two ends. Germline V lookup: CDR1 KGHSH, CDR2 LQKENI. This CDR3 region has 15 residues. These data are also associated with another study on T cells in Graves' hyperthyroidism and ophthalmopathy.

This TCR was sampled from a woman aged 18-29 years with Graves disease. Sequences were derived from peripheral blood mononuclear cells (PBMCs), sampled at new diagnosis, from a patient treated with antithyroid drugs. The rearrangement uses TRBV18 and TRBJ2-1; D remains ambiguous. CDR3 bases: TGTGCCAGCTCTCCCGGAAGCCCCTCCTACAATGAGCAGTTCTTC. Residues: CASSPGSPSYNEQFF.